A selection of T cell receptor beta chains follows, all from one sample in a study of cytomegalovirus exposure and HLA in healthy donors. Some clones are missing from TCRdb's copy, which holds only in-frame ones; the method was immunoSEQ multiplex PCR. Of approximately 150,000 clones listed, approximately 80% are singletons. Sequenced: PBMCs. These receptors were taken from a man aged 50 to 60 in good health and CMV-seropositive. Both conserved end residues are part of each CDR3. The order of the fields is J gene, D gene, V gene, clone size, CDR3 protein, CDR3 DNA. The D gene is left open where the match is weak. Clone size is given for some rows only: seen once, a few or many times, or a class if the clone is expanded.

TRBJ2-7	TRBD2	TRBV5-1	once	CASRAGLAENYEQYF	TGCGCCAGCAGAGCGGGACTAGCGGAGAATTACGAGCAGTACTTC
TRBJ2-5	TRBD2	TRBV9	.	CASSARTSGGEEETQYF	TGTGCCAGCAGCGCCCGGACTAGCGGGGGGGAAGAAGAGACCCAGTACTTC
TRBJ2-7	TRBD2	TRBV5-4	.	CASHSGGLNYEQYF	TGTGCCAGCCACTCGGGGGGGCTTAACTACGAGCAGTACTTC
TRBJ2-7	.	TRBV10-3	.	CAISDSQGTYEQYF	TGTGCCATCAGTGATTCGCAGGGAACCTACGAGCAGTACTTC
TRBJ2-7	.	TRBV12-5	.	CASGWTSGSPYEQYF	TGTGCTAGTGGTTGGACATCCGGGTCTCCCTACGAGCAGTACTTC
TRBJ2-3	TRBD1	TRBV7-6	.	CASSLVGTGGSSTDTQYF	TGTGCCAGCAGCTTAGTCGGTACAGGGGGTTCTAGCACAGATACGCAGTATTTT
TRBJ2-2	.	TRBV6-6	.	CAVGGELFF	TGTGCCGTCGGCGGGGAGCTGTTTTTT
TRBJ2-2	.	TRBV7-7	.	CASSGVGDTGELFF	TGTGCTAGCTCAGGGGTAGGAGACACCGGGGAGCTGTTTTTT
TRBJ2-7	.	TRBV6-1	.	CASSELMGPYEQYF	TGTGCCAGCAGTGAACTTATGGGGCCCTACGAGCAGTACTTC
TRBJ1-2	.	TRBV5-4	once	CASSLDRSYGYTF	TGTGCCAGCAGCTTGGACAGAAGTTATGGCTACACCTTC
TRBJ2-2	.	TRBV5-8	.	CASSLGGNRGTGELFF	TGTGCCAGCAGCTTGGGAGGGAACCGGGGCACCGGGGAGCTGTTTTTT
TRBJ1-1	.	TRBV29-1	.	CSVRMQGSTEAFF	TGCAGCGTTCGTATGCAGGGTTCTACCGAAGCTTTCTTT
TRBJ2-7	.	TRBV9	.	CASSALSGGAYEQYF	TGTGCCAGCAGCGCCCTTTCGGGGGGCGCCTACGAGCAGTACTTC
TRBJ1-1	.	TRBV6-4	.	CASKAGGPFGYTEAFF	TGTGCCAGCAAAGCGGGAGGCCCCTTTGGGTACACTGAAGCTTTCTTT
TRBJ1-3	.	TRBV18	few	CASSPTPDRTGNTIYF	TGTGCCAGCTCACCAACGCCAGACAGAACTGGAAACACCATATATTTT
TRBJ2-5	TRBD1	TRBV23-1	.	CASSLLDRGPLKKETQYF	TGCGCCAGCAGCCTCTTGGACAGGGGGCCTTTGAAAAAAGAGACCCAGTACTTC
TRBJ1-1	.	TRBV5-4	.	CASSSQWAGDTEAFF	TGTGCCAGCAGCTCCCAGTGGGCAGGGGATACTGAAGCTTTCTTT
TRBJ2-7	.	TRBV2	.	CASSEGRPGPSYEQYF	TGTGCCAGCAGTGAGGGGAGGCCGGGCCCTTCCTACGAGCAGTACTTC
TRBJ1-1	TRBD1	TRBV7-3	.	CASSSRGRAEAFF	TGTGCCAGCAGCTCCAGGGGGCGCGCTGAAGCTTTCTTT
TRBJ1-5	TRBD1	TRBV19	.	CASIRTGGGQPQHF	TGTGCCAGTATTCGAACAGGGGGCGGTCAGCCCCAGCATTTT
TRBJ1-1	TRBD1	TRBV5-4	.	CASSWDSSEAFF	TGTGCCAGCAGCTGGGACAGCTCCGAAGCTTTCTTT
TRBJ2-7	.	TRBV7-6	.	CASSSRPNPTNEQYF	TGTGCCAGCAGCTCCCGACCCAATCCCACTAACGAGCAGTACTTC
TRBJ2-2	.	TRBV11-1	.	CASSLTVKSTGELFF	TGTGCCAGCAGCCTGACAGTTAAGTCAACCGGGGAGCTGTTTTTT